Below are 32 T cell receptor beta chains sequenced from a single sample in a study of PD-1 blockade in classical Hodgkin lymphoma. Only in-frame clones appear in the TCRdb table, and some are missing; sequencing was by immunoSEQ multiplex PCR. This sample has fewer than 65,000 clones, with roughly 90% found just once. Every one of the patients relapsed after autologous stem cell transplantation (brentuximab vedotin exposure was variable). This material consisted of peripheral blood mononuclear cells (PBMCs), taken at baseline. The receptors originated from a human donor with classical Hodgkin lymphoma.

The chain employs TRBV7-9 and TRBJ2-4, with D perhaps given as TRBD1 or TRBD2 (5 bases each). Germline-derived CDR1 and CDR2 are SEHNR and FQNEAQ (reference sequence). The CDR3 sequence is 15 residues long. V lost 3 bases to trimming and J lost 8 bases, with 17 bases between them. The CDR3, as DNA: TGTGCCAGCAGCTTTGCCATTTCGGTGGGGGACATTCAGTACTTC. Encoded protein: CASSFAISVGDIQYF. Looking up the rest from reference TRBV7-9 and TRBJ2-4 gives the full variable domain: DTGVSQNPRHKITKRGQNVTFRCDPISEHNRLYWYRQTLGQGPEFLTYFQNEAQLEKSRLLSDRFSAERPKGSFSTLEIQRTEQGDSAMYLCASSFAISVGDIQYFGAGTRLSVL.

This clone occurred once. The chain recombines TRBV9 with TRBJ2-1, with TRBD1 matching 7 bases. From germline, CDR1 is SGDLS and CDR2 YYNGEE. Germline trimming cut 0 bases from V and 6 bases from J; bases unmatched to any gene: 3. The CDR3 spans 14 residues. The CDR3 reads CASSVGTGVNEQFF. The CDR3 nucleotides are TGTGCCAGCAGCGTAGGCACAGGGGTCAATGAGCAGTTCTTC.

The J gene is TRBJ1-5, the V gene TRBV7-6, with a possible D match to TRBD1 (5 bases). V lost 0 bases and J lost 1, with 7 bases in between. From germline, CDR1 is SGHVS and CDR2 FNYEAQ. This CDR3 region has 15 residues. The chain's CDR3 is CASSLAGDSNQPQHF. As DNA, the CDR3 is TGTGCCAGCAGCTTAGCGGGGGACAGCAATCAGCCCCAGCATTTT.

The chain is built from TRBV6-1 and TRBJ2-7, with D tentatively TRBD1 (5 bases). V gave up 1 base and J gave up 6 bases, with 13 bases separating them. Germline V gives CDR1 MNHNS, CDR2 SASEGT. There are 14 residues in the CDR3. In nucleotides, the CDR3 is TGTGCCAGCAGTGAAGGTGGCAGGGCTTCCGAGCAGTACTTC. This gives the protein CASSEGGRASEQYF.

This chain uses TRBV4-1 with TRBJ2-7; 7 bases align to TRBD1. V trimming: 4 bases; J trimming: 6 bases; junction bases outside the gene matches: 12. Germline V gene sequence: CDR1 MGHRA, CDR2 YSYEKL. The CDR3 has 15 amino acids. The CDR3 is CASSPPGTERGEQYF. The CDR3 DNA reads TGCGCCAGCAGCCCACCCGGGACAGAAAGGGGCGAGCAGTACTTC.

This clone was detected only a few times. The chain employs TRBV7-9 and TRBJ2-1; 12 bases line up with TRBD2. Unmatched junction bases numbered 13, after V lost 5 bases and J lost 2 bases. This CDR3 contains 19 residues. Germline V gene lookup returns CDR1 SEHNR and CDR2 FQNEAQ (reference sequence). The CDR3 DNA follows: TGTGCCAGCAGCCCGCCTCCTCGACTAGCGGGAGTCGCCTACAATGAGCAGTTCTTC. Its translation: CASSPPPRLAGVAYNEQFF. Full variable domain (outside the CDR3, taken from reference TRBV7-9 and TRBJ2-1): DTGVSQNPRHKITKRGQNVTFRCDPISEHNRLYWYRQTLGQGPEFLTYFQNEAQLEKSRLLSDRFSAERPKGSFSTLEIQRTEQGDSAMYLCASSPPPRLAGVAYNEQFFGPGTRLTVL.

This rearrangement joins TRBV4-2 to TRBJ2-3, with 8 positions matching TRBD1. The CDR3 runs 18 residues. Germline loops: CDR1 LGHNA, CDR2 YNFKEQ. Trimming at V came to 1 base and at J to 2 bases, leaving 11 bases not matched to a gene. CDR3 sequence (DNA): TGTGCCAGCAGCCAAGCCTTAGGACAGGGAGAAAACACAGATACGCAGTATTTT. Translation: CASSQALGQGENTDTQYF.

In this sample, this clone turned up a few times. The chain employs TRBV23-1 and TRBJ1-5; D is unclear. TRBV23-1 is an ORF for which the function is uncertain. V gave up 0 bases and J gave up 4 bases, with 7 bases separating them. CDR3 size: 14 residues. CDR3 region: CASSQSSQNQPQHF. The DNA of the CDR3 is TGCGCCAGCAGTCAATCCTCTCAAAATCAGCCCCAGCATTTT.

The rearrangement links TRBV27 to TRBJ2-7, with D unresolved. CDR3 length: 12 amino acids. V dropped 5 bases and J dropped 6 bases, with 11 bases sitting between them. Germline V lookup: CDR1 MNHEY, CDR2 SMNVEV (reference sequence). This CDR3 is CASSTRFGEQYF. The CDR3 nucleotides are TGTGCCAGCAGTACCAGGTTTGGCGAGCAGTACTTC.

V gene TRBV5-1 combines with J gene TRBJ2-7, with D tentatively TRBD1 or TRBD2 (5 bases each). Germline V gene sequence: CDR1 SGHRS, CDR2 YFSETQ. The length of the CDR3 is 12 residues. Trimming took 0 bases from V and 5 from J, leaving 6 bases between them. The DNA of the CDR3 is TGCGCCAGCAGCTTGGTGGGGGACGAGCAGTACTTC. This sequence encodes CASSLVGDEQYF.

CDR3 sequence: CASSLAGGRGEQFF. The CDR3 DNA reads as TGTGCCAGCAGCTTAGCGGGGGGAAGGGGTGAGCAGTTCTTC. The gene calls are TRBV7-9 and TRBJ2-1, with a tentative D call TRBD2 (6 bases). Trimming shortened V by 0 bases and J by 9 bases, and 12 bases separated the two germline ends. Germline-derived CDR1 and CDR2 are SEHNR and FQNEAQ (reference sequence). The CDR3 extends over 14 amino acids. Full variable domain (rest looked up from reference TRBV7-9 and TRBJ2-1): DTGVSQNPRHKITKRGQNVTFRCDPISEHNRLYWYRQTLGQGPEFLTYFQNEAQLEKSRLLSDRFSAERPKGSFSTLEIQRTEQGDSAMYLCASSLAGGRGEQFFGPGTRLTVL.

The chain employs TRBV19 and TRBJ1-6, with D hard to call. CDR3 length: 12 residues. Germline CDR1 and CDR2: LNHDA and SQIVND (reference sequence). Trimming shortened V by 3 bases and J by 8 bases, and 5 bases separated the two germline ends. The CDR3 bases are TGTGCCAGTAGTATCGTGGATTCACCCCTCCACTTT. As protein: CASSIVDSPLHF.

This chain links TRBV18 with TRBJ2-1, with 10 nucleotides matching TRBD1. The V gene's germline CDR1 is KGHSH and CDR2 LQKENI. CDR3 length equals 19 residues. The V segment lost 4 bases and the J segment 5 bases; nucleotides outside the gene matches: 17. CDR3 bases: TGTGCCAGCTCACGAGGACCTCACGGGGACAGGGGAAGGGACAATGAGCAGTTCTTC. Its protein is CASSRGPHGDRGRDNEQFF.

V usage is TRBV16 and J usage is TRBJ2-5, with a possible D match to TRBD1 (6 bases). The CDR3 covers 13 residues. Germline loops: CDR1 KGHSY, CDR2 FQNENV. The V end was cut by 7 bases, the J end by 4 bases, with 13 bases between. The CDR3, as DNA: TGTGCCAGCACCCGGGGACAACCAGAGACCCAGTACTTC. Translating it yields CASTRGQPETQYF.

Sample share makes this clone medium-sized. The rearrangement joins TRBV10-1 to TRBJ1-3; D is ambiguous. The V gene's germline CDR1 is WNHNN and CDR2 SYGVQD (reference sequence). The CDR3 spans 15 residues. The ends were cut back, 6 bases at V and 0 bases at J, with 12 bases in the middle. The CDR3 nucleotides read TGCGCCAGCAGCGACGACGCGAACTCTGGAAACACCATATATTTT. Protein: CASSDDANSGNTIYF.

This chain joins TRBV6-1 and TRBJ2-1; 11 nucleotides line up with TRBD2. CDR1 and CDR2 (germline): MNHNS, SASEGT. Trimming removed 6 bases from V and 6 bases from J; junction bases left unmatched: 7. There are 15 residues in the CDR3. The CDR3 coding sequence is TGTGCCAGCAGAGTTATAGCGGGAGGGTCCAATGAGCAGTTCTTC. This gives the protein CASRVIAGGSNEQFF.

This chain uses TRBV5-4 with TRBJ2-1; D remains ambiguous. CDR3 length equals 17 residues. CDR1 SGHNT and CDR2 YYREEE come from the germline V gene (reference sequence). With 4 bases removed from V and 5 bases from J, the gap between germline ends came to 22 bases. The CDR3 loop reads CASSPYYLSQTHNEQFF. The CDR3 DNA sequence: TGTGCCAGCAGCCCCTATTACTTGTCCCAAACTCACAATGAGCAGTTCTTC.

The chain recombines TRBV28 with TRBJ2-3; maybe TRBD2 (6 bases). Germline CDR1 MDHEN, CDR2 SYDVKM. The V gene lost 6 bases and the J gene lost 4 bases, with 17 bases spanning the gap. The CDR3 runs to 15 residues. For the CDR3, the DNA is TGTGCCAGCAGCTCTCCGGGAGAGAAGGCAGATACGCAGTATTTT. The encoded protein is CASSSPGEKADTQYF.

This chain joins TRBV7-9 and TRBJ2-1, with D perhaps TRBD1 (5 bases). CDR1 and CDR2 from the germline V gene are SEHNR and FQNEAQ (reference sequence). This CDR3 is built from 16 residues. Trimming removed 0 bases at V and 4 bases at J, with 13 bases between. In DNA form, the CDR3 reads TGTGCCAGCAGCTTAGCATTAGGTCAGGGTTACAATGAGCAGTTCTTC. This gives the protein CASSLALGQGYNEQFF.

CDR3 bases: TGTGCCAGTGGGCAGGGTTCTTACTACGAGCAGTACTTC. The encoded protein is CASGQGSYYEQYF. The chain recombines TRBV7-2 with TRBJ2-7; D is possibly TRBD1 (5 bases). This CDR3 has 13 residues. Germline CDR1 and CDR2: SGHTA and FQGNSA. Trimming removed 9 bases at V and 3 bases at J, with 15 bases between.

The V call is TRBV2, the J call TRBJ1-5; perhaps TRBD1 as D (6 bases). V was cut by 6 bases and J by 4 bases, with 10 bases left in between. In germline, CDR1 is SNHLY, CDR2 FYNNEI. The CDR3 contains 13 residues. The CDR3 sequence: CASRQGVNQPQHF. Written as DNA, the CDR3 is TGTGCCAGCAGACAGGGAGTAAATCAGCCCCAGCATTTT.

The chain joins TRBV28 to TRBJ1-2; D is undetermined. This CDR3 is 12 amino acids long. The V end lost 2 bases, the J end lost 8 bases, and 9 bases lay between the germline ends. Germline loops: CDR1 MDHEN, CDR2 SYDVKM. Here the CDR3 reads CASSLDRPGYTF. CDR3 in DNA: TGTGCCAGCAGTTTAGACCGTCCGGGCTACACCTTC.

The chain links TRBV5-1 to TRBJ2-7; 9 positions agree with TRBD2. The germline CDR1 and CDR2 sequences are SGHRS and YFSETQ. CDR3 length: 15 amino acids. V was clipped by 4 bases and J by 2 bases; unmatched bases: 7. Here the CDR3 reads CASSPSGTPPYEQYF. The CDR3 DNA sequence: TGCGCCAGCAGCCCTAGCGGGACCCCTCCCTACGAGCAGTACTTC.

The V gene is TRBV5-8, the J gene TRBJ2-5, with TRBD1 matching over 10 bases. Germline values: CDR1 SGHTS, CDR2 YDEGEE. The CDR3 loop spans 13 amino acids. The junction had 7 bases not matched to a gene; V was cut back by 9 bases and J by 5 bases. In DNA form, the CDR3 reads TGTGCCAAGAGGGACAGGGGCGCGGAGACCCAGTACTTC. As protein: CAKRDRGAETQYF.

The chain is built from TRBV5-1 and TRBJ2-7; TRBD2 might be the D (5 bases). The length of the CDR3 is 14 residues. With 3 bases removed from V and 2 bases from J, the gap between germline ends came to 12 bases. Germline lookup yields CDR1 SGHRS and CDR2 YFSETQ. CDR3 coding DNA: TGCGCCAGCAGCTCGCAGACCGGGACCTACGAGCAGTACTTC. This sequence encodes CASSSQTGTYEQYF.

The rearrangement links TRBV19 to TRBJ2-1, with D possibly being TRBD1 or TRBD2 (5 bases each). The germline V gene encodes CDR1 LNHDA and CDR2 SQIVND (reference sequence). V dropped 7 bases and J dropped 7 bases, with 11 bases sitting between them. This CDR3 comprises 12 residues. The CDR3 nucleotides are TGTGCCAGTAAGACGAGGGGAAATGAGCAGTTCTTC. It yields the protein CASKTRGNEQFF.

The chain has TRBV5-6 and TRBJ2-3; D unresolved. This CDR3 region has 12 residues. The V gene's germline CDR1 is SGHDT and CDR2 YYEEEE. V was shortened by 2 bases and J by 3 bases, with 4 bases between the two germline ends. The CDR3 nucleotides are TGTGCCAGCAGCTTACTAACAGATACGCAGTATTTT. It specifies CASSLLTDTQYF.

V is TRBV10-2 and J is TRBJ2-3; D may be TRBD1 (6 bases). Trimming cost V 6 bases and J 0 bases, with 16 bases left between them. Germline CDR1 reads WSHSY; CDR2 reads SAAADI. CDR3 length equals 16 residues. The CDR3 loop reads CASRAPGAVSTDTQYF. The CDR3 nucleotides read TGCGCCAGCAGGGCACCAGGGGCGGTTAGCACAGATACGCAGTATTTT.

The chain carries TRBV19 and TRBJ1-1, with 7 nucleotides matching TRBD1. Germline loops: CDR1 LNHDA, CDR2 SQIVND (reference sequence). The CDR3 extends over 13 amino acids. J gave up 3 bases and V 6 bases, and 4 bases lay outside the gene matches. The CDR3 DNA sequence: TGTGCCAGTAGCACTCAGGGGGACACTGAAGCTTTCTTT. Amino acid sequence: CASSTQGDTEAFF.

The chain recombines TRBV7-8 with TRBJ2-3, with 15 bases identical to TRBD2. Germline CDR1 reads SGHVS; CDR2 reads FQNEAQ. Germline trimming cut 8 bases from V and 4 bases from J; bases unmatched to any gene: 4. The CDR3 contains 15 residues. The DNA of the CDR3 is TGTGCCAGCGGACTAGCGGGAGGGCCGTCAGATACGCAGTATTTT. Protein: CASGLAGGPSDTQYF.

The V and J genes are TRBV11-2 and TRBJ2-3; TRBD2 matches 11 bases. Trimming cost V 3 bases and J 0 bases; bases outside gene matches: 11. The CDR3 sequence is 19 residues long. The germline CDR1 and CDR2 sequences are SGHAT and FQNNGV. CDR3 bases: TGTGCCAGCAGCTTGACTAGCGGGGCCTATCCTACTAGCACAGATACGCAGTATTTT. Translation: CASSLTSGAYPTSTDTQYF.

The chain links TRBV9 to TRBJ2-2; TRBD1 matches 8 bases. The germline V gene has CDR1 SGDLS and CDR2 YYNGEE. Trimming cost V 3 bases and J 7 bases; bases outside gene matches: 5. The CDR3 runs 14 residues. The CDR3 is CASSGRQGNGELFF. As DNA, the CDR3 is TGTGCCAGCAGCGGAAGACAGGGGAACGGGGAGCTGTTTTTT.